A single sample gave rise to the 12 T cell receptor beta chains below, sequenced in a study of T cell repertoires in cytomegalovirus infection. MiXCR was run by TCRdb on the reads, yielding one entry per CDR3 protein. The table shows some 700,000 distinct CDR3 sequences, with 35% to 45% occurring only once. Sequenced input: PBMCs. These receptors originate from a human donor in good health (CMV status not recorded). Some clones in this sample may be carry-over from other donors' samples.

This clonotype was seen repeatedly, ten times or more. The V gene is TRBV7-6, the J gene TRBJ2-5; no clear D gene. The CDR3 has 14 amino acids. Germline CDR1 reads SGHVS; CDR2 reads FNYEAQ. Trimming stripped 5 bases from V and 1 base from J, with 11 bases between. The CDR3 region has the DNA TGTGCCAGCAGCCCCTCGAGGATCCAAGAGACCCAGTACTTC. This sequence encodes CASSPSRIQETQYF.

This clonotype occurred a few times. The chain joins TRBV10-3 to TRBJ2-7; a possible D gene is TRBD2 (7 bases). Trimming pared 3 bases from V and 5 bases from J, leaving 14 bases between. The germline CDR1 and CDR2 sequences are ENHRY and SYGVKD. This CDR3 contains 14 residues. The CDR3 DNA reads TGTGCCATCAGTGATCAAGGGGGGGGGAACGAGCAGTACTTC. It codes for CAISDQGGGNEQYF.

The V call is TRBV12-3 or TRBV12-4, the J call TRBJ2-7; D possibly matches TRBD1 or TRBD2 (5 bases each). This CDR3 comprises 14 residues. Between the trimmed V and J ends, which lost 5 bases and 2 bases, there was a span of 13 bases. CDR3 residues: CASSKEGLAYEQYF. For the CDR3, the DNA is TGTGCCAGCAGTAAAGAGGGGCTGGCCTACGAGCAGTACTTC.

Many counts were recorded for this clonotype. The V gene is TRBV12-3 or TRBV12-4, the J gene TRBJ1-4; the D is unclear. The length of the CDR3 is 11 residues. The germline V and J ends were trimmed by 6 bases and 7 bases, with 6 bases remaining between them. As DNA, the CDR3 is TGTGCCAGCAGCTTCTCTGAAAAACTGTTTTTT. Translating gives CASSFSEKLFF.

This clonotype was counted at least ten times. The chain links TRBV5-1 to TRBJ2-1; 8 positions agree with TRBD1. Germline assignment: CDR1 SGHRS and CDR2 YFSETQ. The CDR3 runs to 16 residues. V lost 0 bases, J lost 2 bases, and 4 bases stayed unmatched. The CDR3 nucleotides read TGCGCCAGCAGCTTGGACGACAGGGGCCCCTACAATGAGCAGTTCTTC. Residues: CASSLDDRGPYNEQFF.

This clonotype showed up just a few times. An end of the junction does not agree with germline; a read error may underlie this. The V call is TRBV7-6, the J call TRBJ2-5; D is uncertain. The CDR3 loop spans 17 amino acids. The germline V gene has CDR1 SGHVS and CDR2 FNYEAQ. CDR3 nucleotides: TGTGCTAGCAGCTTATCACCCCAAGGCGGAGAGCAAGAGACCCAGTACTTC. Residues: CASSLSPQGGEQETQYF.

The chain joins TRBV19 to TRBJ2-3; D remains ambiguous. The CDR3 loop spans 14 amino acids. CDR1 LNHDA and CDR2 SQIVND come from the germline V gene (reference sequence). Deletions cut 7 bases from V and 2 bases from J, with 13 bases between. The DNA for the CDR3 is TGTGCCAGTAAAGCGACGACATCCACAGATACGCAGTATTTT. This encodes CASKATTSTDTQYF.

This clonotype came up many times. The chain employs TRBV4-1 and TRBJ1-5; possibly TRBD1 for D (5 bases). Trimming removed 1 base from V and 0 bases from J, with 10 bases in between. The length of the CDR3 is 16 residues. CDR1 is MGHRA and CDR2 is YSYEKL in the germline V gene. The CDR3: CASSQGGPYSNQPQHF. Written as DNA, the CDR3 is TGCGCCAGCAGCCAAGGGGGCCCTTATAGCAATCAGCCCCAGCATTTT.

The CDR3: CASSLSGTGKFAQFF. The CDR3 DNA is TGTGCCAGCTCGCTATCCGGGACAGGGAAGTTTGCGCAGTTCTTC. This sequence joins TRBV18 and TRBJ2-1; 9 nucleotides line up with TRBD1. The ends lost 6 bases at V and 12 bases at J; junction bases unmatched: 15. Germline loops: CDR1 KGHSH, CDR2 LQKENI. This CDR3 contains 15 residues.

The chain has TRBV20-1 and TRBJ1-1; D is uncertain. The CDR3 sequence is 15 residues long. Germline loops: CDR1 DFQATT, CDR2 SNEGSKA (reference sequence). V lost 0 bases to trimming and J lost 4 bases, with 15 bases between them. CDR3 coding DNA: TGCAGTGCTAGAGAAGTGGGGAGGGATGGCACTGAAGCTTTCTTT. This sequence encodes CSAREVGRDGTEAFF.

This clonotype has ten or more counts. The J gene is TRBJ1-1, the V gene TRBV7-6; no definite D call. CDR1 and CDR2 from the germline V gene are SGHVS and FNYEAQ. V was shortened by 0 bases and J by 0 bases, with 5 bases between the two germline ends. The CDR3 totals 14 residues. The CDR3 is CASSLALMNTEAFF. In DNA, the CDR3 is TGTGCCAGCAGCTTAGCGCTCATGAACACTGAAGCTTTCTTT. Using reference TRBV7-6 and TRBJ1-1 for the parts outside the CDR3, the full variable domain is GAGVSQSPRYKVTKRGQDVALRCDPISGHVSLYWYRQALGQGPEFLTYFNYEAQQDKSGLPNDRFSAERPEGSISTLTIQRTEQRDSAMYRCASSLALMNTEAFFGQGTRLTVV.

The rearrangement joins TRBV20-1 to TRBJ2-1; either TRBD1 or TRBD2 may fit D (6 bases each). The CDR3 consists of 18 residues. The germline CDR1 and CDR2 sequences are DFQATT and SNEGSKA (reference sequence). V gave up 0 bases and J gave up 6 bases, with 24 bases separating them. CDR3 DNA sequence: TGCAGTGCTAGAGATGGGACAACACTAGCTGGGCTCATCAATGAGCAGTTCTTC. Translating it yields CSARDGTTLAGLINEQFF.